This T cell receptor beta chain is from a study of Graves' ophthalmopathy and Graves' hyperthyroidism. About the research overall: No ophthalmopathy within 18 months of follow-up signified stable hyperthyroidism. General study points: A majority of expanded thyroid clonotypes exceeding 0.001 frequency were likewise present in blood.

Germline CDR1 is SGHTA and CDR2 is FQGNSA. The CDR3 covers 15 residues. Details on this clonotype: The antigen is unknown. A read error may be the cause here, since a much bigger clone is one base away.

Investigators amplified TCR beta CDR3 regions from RNA transcripts. After a first-round RT-PCR with HTBI primers, a second-round multiplex PCR was run. One entry per CDR3 protein, called by TCRdb with MiXCR from the multiplex PCR reads. The sample has about 1.1 million distinct CDR3 sequences; 35% to 40% are singletons. Included hyperthyroidism patients were aged 18 to 65 and newly diagnosed (under 2 months' duration). Orbital computed tomography, together with clinical symptoms, serum thyroxine, TRAb and thyroid ultrasound, was used for diagnosis. The receptor comes from an adult man with Graves' hyperthyroidism. Sequencing was carried out using peripheral blood or thyroid tissue (not recorded which). The chain joins TRBV7-2 to TRBJ1-5, with D hard to call. CDR3 protein: CASGLKGSSNQPQHF. The CDR3 DNA reads as TGTGCCAGCGGCTTAAAGGGTTCCAGCAATCAGCCCCAGCATTTT.